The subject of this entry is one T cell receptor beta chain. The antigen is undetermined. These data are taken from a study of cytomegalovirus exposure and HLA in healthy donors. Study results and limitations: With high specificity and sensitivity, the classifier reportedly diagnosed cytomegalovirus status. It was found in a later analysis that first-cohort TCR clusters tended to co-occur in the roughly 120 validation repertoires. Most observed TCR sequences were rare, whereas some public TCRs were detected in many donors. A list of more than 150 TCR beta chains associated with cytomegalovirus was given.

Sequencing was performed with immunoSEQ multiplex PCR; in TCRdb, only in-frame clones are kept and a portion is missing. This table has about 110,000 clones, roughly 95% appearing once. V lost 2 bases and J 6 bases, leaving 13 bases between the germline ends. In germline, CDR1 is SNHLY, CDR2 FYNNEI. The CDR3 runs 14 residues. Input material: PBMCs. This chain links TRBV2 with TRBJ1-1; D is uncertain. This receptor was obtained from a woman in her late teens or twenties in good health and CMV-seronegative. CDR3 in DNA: TGTGCCAGCAGTGAAAGGTCGGGAGGCCCTGAAGCTTTCTTT. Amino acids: CASSERSGGPEAFF.